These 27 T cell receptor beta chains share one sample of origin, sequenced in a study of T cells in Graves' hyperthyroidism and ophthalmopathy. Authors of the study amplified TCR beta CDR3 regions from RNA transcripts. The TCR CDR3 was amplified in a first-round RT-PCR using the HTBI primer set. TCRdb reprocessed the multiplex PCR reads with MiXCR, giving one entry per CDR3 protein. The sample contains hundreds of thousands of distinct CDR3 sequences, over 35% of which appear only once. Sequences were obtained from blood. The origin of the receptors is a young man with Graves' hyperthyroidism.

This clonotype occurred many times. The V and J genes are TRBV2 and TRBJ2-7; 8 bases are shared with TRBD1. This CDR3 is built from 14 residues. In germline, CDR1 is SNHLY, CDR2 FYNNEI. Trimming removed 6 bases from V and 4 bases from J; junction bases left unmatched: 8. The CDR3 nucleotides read TGTGCCAGCAGAGTGGACAGGGTGCCATACGAGCAGTACTTC. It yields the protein CASRVDRVPYEQYF.

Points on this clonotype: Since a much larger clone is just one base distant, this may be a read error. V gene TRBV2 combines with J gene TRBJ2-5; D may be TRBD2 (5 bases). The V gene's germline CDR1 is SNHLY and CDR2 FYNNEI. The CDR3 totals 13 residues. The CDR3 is CTSSPGNQETQYF. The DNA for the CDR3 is TGTACCAGCAGTCCCGGGAACCAAGAGACCCAGTACTTC.

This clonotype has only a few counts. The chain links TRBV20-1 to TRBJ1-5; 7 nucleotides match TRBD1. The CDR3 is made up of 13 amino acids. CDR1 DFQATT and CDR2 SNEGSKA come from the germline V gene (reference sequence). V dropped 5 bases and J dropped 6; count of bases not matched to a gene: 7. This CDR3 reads CSAQTGTGQPQHF. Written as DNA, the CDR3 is TGCAGTGCTCAGACAGGGACGGGTCAGCCCCAGCATTTT.

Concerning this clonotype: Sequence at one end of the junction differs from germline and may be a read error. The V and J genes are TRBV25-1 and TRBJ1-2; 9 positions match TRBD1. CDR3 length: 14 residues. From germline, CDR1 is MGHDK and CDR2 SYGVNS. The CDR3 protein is CASGERGQGGGYTF. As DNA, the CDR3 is TGTGCCAGCGGTGAACGGGGACAGGGCGGTGGCTACACCTTC.

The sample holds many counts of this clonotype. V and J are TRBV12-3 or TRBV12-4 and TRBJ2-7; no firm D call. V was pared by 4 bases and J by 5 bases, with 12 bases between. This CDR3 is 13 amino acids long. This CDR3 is CASSSSVGHEQYF. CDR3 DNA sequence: TGTGCCAGCAGTTCAAGCGTGGGCCACGAGCAGTACTTC.

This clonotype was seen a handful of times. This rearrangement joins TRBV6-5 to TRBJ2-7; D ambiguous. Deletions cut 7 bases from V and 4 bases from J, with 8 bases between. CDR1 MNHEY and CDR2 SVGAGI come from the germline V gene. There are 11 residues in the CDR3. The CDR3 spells CASNMAYEQYF. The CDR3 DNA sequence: TGTGCCAGCAATATGGCGTACGAGCAGTACTTC.

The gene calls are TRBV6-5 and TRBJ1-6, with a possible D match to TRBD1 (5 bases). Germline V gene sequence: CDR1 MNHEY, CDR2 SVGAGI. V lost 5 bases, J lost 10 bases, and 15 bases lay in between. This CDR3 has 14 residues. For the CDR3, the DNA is TGTGCCAGCAGTCGCACCAGGGTGGAATCACCCCTCCACTTT. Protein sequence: CASSRTRVESPLHF.

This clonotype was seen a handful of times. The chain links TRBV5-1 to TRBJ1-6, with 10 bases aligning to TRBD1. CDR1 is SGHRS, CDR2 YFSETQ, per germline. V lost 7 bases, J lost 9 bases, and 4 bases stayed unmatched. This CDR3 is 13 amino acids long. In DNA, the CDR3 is TGCGCCAGCGTCGGGGACAGGGGTTCACCCCTCCACTTT. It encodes CASVGDRGSPLHF.

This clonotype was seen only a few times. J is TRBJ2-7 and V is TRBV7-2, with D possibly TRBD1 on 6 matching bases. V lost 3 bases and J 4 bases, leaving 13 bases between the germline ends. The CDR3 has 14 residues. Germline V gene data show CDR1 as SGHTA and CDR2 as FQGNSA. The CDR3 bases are TGTGCCAGCAGCTTTGAGTTAGGGGGATACGAGCAGTACTTC. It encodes CASSFELGGYEQYF.

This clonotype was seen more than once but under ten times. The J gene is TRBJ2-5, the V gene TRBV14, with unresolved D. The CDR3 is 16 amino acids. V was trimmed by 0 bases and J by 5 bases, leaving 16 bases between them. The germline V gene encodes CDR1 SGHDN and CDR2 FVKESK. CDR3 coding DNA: TGTGCCAGCAGCCAAGAGGTGTTAAGGAAATGGGAGACCCAGTACTTC. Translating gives CASSQEVLRKWETQYF.

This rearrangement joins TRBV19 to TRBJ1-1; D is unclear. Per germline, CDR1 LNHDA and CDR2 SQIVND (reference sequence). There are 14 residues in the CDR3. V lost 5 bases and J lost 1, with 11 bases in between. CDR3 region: CASSDHTGNTEAFF. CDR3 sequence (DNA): TGTGCCAGTAGTGACCATACGGGGAACACTGAAGCTTTCTTT.

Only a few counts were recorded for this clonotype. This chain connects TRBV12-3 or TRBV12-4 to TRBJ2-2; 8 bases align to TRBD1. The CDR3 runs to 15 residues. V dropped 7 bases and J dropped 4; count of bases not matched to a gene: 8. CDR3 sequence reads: CASTRQGLGTGELFF. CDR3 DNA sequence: TGTGCCAGCACACGACAGGGGCTGGGCACCGGGGAGCTGTTTTTT.

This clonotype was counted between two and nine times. CDR3 region: CASSLRWNGETQYF. The CDR3 coding sequence is TGTGCCAGCAGCTTGAGGTGGAACGGAGAGACCCAGTACTTC. The J gene is TRBJ2-5, the V gene TRBV6-5; D not resolved. V was trimmed by 6 bases and J by 4 bases, leaving 15 bases between them. This CDR3 comprises 14 residues. Germline CDR1 MNHEY, CDR2 SVGAGI.

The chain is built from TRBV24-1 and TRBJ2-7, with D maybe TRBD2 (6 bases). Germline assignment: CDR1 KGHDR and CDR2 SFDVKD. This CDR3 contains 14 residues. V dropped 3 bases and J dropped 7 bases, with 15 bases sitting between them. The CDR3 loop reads CATSDPGRREEQYF. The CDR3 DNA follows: TGTGCCACCAGTGATCCGGGACGGAGGGAGGAGCAGTACTTC.

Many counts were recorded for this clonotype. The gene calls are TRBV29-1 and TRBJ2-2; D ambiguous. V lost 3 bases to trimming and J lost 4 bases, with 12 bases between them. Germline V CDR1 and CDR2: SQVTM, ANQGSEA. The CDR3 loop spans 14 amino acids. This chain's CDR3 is CSVDRSSGTGELFF. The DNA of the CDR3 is TGCAGCGTTGACAGGAGTTCGGGCACCGGGGAGCTGTTTTTT.

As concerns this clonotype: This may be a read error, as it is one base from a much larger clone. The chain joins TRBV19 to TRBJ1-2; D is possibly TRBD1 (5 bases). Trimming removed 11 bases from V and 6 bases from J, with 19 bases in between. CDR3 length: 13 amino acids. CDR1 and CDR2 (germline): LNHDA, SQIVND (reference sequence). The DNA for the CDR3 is TGTGCCCCCCTCAACGACCGGGGCCATGGCTACACCTTC. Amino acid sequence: CAPLNDRGHGYTF.

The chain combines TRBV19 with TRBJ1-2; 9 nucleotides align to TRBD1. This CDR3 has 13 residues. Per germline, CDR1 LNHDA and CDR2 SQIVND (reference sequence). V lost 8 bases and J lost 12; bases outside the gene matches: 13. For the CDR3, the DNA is TGTGCCAGTCTGGACAGGGGACTCTCTGGAAACACCTTC. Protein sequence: CASLDRGLSGNTF.

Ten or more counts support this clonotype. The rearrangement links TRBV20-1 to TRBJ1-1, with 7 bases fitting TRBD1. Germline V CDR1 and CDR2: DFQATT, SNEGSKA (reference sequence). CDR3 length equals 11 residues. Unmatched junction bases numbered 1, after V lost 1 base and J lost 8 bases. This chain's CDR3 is CSARGDREAFF. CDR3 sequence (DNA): TGCAGTGCTAGAGGGGACAGAGAAGCTTTCTTT.

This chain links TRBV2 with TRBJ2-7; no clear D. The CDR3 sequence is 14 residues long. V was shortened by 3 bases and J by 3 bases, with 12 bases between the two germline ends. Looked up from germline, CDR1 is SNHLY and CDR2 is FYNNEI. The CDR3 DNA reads TGTGCCAGCAGTGACGAAGGTGCCGTCTACGAGCAGTACTTC. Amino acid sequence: CASSDEGAVYEQYF.

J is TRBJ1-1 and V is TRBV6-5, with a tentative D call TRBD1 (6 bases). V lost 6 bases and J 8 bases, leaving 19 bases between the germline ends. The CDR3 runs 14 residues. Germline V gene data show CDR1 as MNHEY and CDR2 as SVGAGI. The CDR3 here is CASSRTPGVSEAFF. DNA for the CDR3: TGTGCCAGCAGCCGAACCCCAGGGGTGTCGGAAGCTTTCTTT.

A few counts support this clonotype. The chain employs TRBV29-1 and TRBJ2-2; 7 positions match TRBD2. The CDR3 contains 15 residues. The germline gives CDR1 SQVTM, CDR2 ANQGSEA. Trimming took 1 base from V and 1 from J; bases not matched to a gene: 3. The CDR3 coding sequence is TGCAGCGTTGAAGGGGAGGGAGGGAACACCGGGGAGCTGTTTTTT. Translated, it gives CSVEGEGGNTGELFF.

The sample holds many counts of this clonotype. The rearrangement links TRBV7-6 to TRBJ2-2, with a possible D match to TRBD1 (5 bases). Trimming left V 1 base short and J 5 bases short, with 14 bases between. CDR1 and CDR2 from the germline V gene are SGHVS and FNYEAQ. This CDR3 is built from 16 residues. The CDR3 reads CASSLGGGSETGELFF. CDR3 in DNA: TGTGCCAGCAGCTTAGGGGGCGGCAGCGAAACCGGGGAGCTGTTTTTT.

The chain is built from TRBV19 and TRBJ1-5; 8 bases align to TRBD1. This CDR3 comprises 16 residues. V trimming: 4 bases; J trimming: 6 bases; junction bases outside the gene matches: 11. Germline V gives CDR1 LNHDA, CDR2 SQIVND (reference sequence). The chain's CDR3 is CASSSRESGGGQPQHF. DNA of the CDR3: TGTGCCAGTAGTAGCAGAGAGTCAGGGGGCGGTCAGCCCCAGCATTTT.

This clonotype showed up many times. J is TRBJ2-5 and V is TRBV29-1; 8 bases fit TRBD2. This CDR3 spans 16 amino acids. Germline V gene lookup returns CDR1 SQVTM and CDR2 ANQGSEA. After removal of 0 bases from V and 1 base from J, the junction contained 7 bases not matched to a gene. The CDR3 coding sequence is TGCAGCGTTGAAGACCTTGGACTAGCATTCCAAGAGACCCAGTACTTC. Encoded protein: CSVEDLGLAFQETQYF.

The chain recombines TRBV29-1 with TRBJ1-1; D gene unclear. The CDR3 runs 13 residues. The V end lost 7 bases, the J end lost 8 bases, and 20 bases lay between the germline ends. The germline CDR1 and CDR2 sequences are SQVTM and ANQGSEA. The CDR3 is CSARREHAAEAFF. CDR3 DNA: TGCAGCGCCCGACGGGAACATGCCGCAGAAGCTTTCTTT.

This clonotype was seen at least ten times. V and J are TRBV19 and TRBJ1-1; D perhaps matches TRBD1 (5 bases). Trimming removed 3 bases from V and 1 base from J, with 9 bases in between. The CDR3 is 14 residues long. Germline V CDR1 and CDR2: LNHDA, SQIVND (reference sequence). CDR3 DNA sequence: TGTGCCAGTAGTATGTCGACAGAGAACACTGAAGCTTTCTTT. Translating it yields CASSMSTENTEAFF.

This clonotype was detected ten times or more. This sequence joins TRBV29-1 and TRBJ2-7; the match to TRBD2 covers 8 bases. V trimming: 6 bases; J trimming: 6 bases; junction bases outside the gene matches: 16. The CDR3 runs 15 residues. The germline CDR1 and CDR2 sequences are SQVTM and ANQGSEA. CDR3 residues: CSVGRSGNSDLEQYF. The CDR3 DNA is TGCAGCGTGGGCCGTAGCGGGAACTCCGACCTCGAGCAGTACTTC.